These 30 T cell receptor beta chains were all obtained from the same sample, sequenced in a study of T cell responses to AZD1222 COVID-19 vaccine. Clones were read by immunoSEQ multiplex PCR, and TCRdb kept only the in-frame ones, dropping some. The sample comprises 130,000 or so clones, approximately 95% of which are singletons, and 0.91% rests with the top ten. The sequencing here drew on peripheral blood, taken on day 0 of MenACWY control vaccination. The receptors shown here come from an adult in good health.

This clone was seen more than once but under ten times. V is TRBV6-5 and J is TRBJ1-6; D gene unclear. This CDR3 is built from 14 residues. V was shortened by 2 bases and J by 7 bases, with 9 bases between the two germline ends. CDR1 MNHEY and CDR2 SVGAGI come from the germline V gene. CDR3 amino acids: CASSYTRVNSPLHF. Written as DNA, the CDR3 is TGTGCCAGCAGTTACACAAGGGTCAATTCACCCCTCCACTTT.

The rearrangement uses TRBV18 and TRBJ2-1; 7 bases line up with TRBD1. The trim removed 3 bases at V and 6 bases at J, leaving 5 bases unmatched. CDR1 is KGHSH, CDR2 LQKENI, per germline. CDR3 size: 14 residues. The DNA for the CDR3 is TGTGCCAGCTCACCTGCATCAGGGGGCAATGAGCAGTTCTTC. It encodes CASSPASGGNEQFF.

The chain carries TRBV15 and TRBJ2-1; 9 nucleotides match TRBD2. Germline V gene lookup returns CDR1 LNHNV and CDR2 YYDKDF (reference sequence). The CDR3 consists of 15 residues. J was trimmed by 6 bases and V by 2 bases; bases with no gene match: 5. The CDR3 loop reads CATSRPGLAGNEQFF. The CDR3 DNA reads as TGTGCCACCAGCAGACCGGGACTAGCAGGCAATGAGCAGTTCTTC.

The CDR3, as DNA: TGTGCCAGCAGTTTAAACACCCCCTACGAGCAGTACTTC. Amino acid sequence: CASSLNTPYEQYF. This chain links TRBV12-3 or TRBV12-4 with TRBJ2-7; D uncertain. This CDR3 is 13 amino acids long. Trimming took off 2 bases at V and 2 bases at J, with 7 bases between the two ends.

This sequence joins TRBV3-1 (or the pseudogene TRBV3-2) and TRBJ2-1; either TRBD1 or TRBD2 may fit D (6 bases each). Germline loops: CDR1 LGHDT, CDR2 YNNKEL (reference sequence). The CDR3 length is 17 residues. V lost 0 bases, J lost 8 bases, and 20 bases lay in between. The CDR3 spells CASSQDEFGGLWDEQFF. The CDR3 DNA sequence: TGTGCCAGCAGCCAAGATGAGTTTGGGGGGCTTTGGGATGAGCAGTTCTTC.

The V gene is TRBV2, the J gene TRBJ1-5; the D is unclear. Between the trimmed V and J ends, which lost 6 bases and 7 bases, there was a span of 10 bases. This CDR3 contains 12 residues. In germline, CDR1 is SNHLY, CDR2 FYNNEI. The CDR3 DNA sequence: TGTGCCAGCAGGCGAATACTGCAGCCCCAGCATTTT. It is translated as CASRRILQPQHF. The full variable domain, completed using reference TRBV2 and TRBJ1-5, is EPEVTQTPSHQVTQMGQEVILRCVPISNHLYFYWYRQILGQKVEFLVSFYNNEISEKSEIFDDQFSVERPDGSNFTLKIRSTKLEDSAMYFCASRRILQPQHFGDGTRLSIL.

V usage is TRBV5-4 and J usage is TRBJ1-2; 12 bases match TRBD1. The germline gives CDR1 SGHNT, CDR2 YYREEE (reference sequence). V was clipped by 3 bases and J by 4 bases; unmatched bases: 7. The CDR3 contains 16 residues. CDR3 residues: CASSSGTGGFFYGYTF. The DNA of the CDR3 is TGTGCCAGCAGCTCCGGGACAGGGGGCTTTTTCTATGGCTACACCTTC. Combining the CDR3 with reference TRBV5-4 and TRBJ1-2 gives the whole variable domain ETGVTQSPTHLIKTRGQQVTLRCSSQSGHNTVSWYQQALGQGPQFIFQYYREEENGRGNFPPRFSGLQFPNYSSELNVNALELDDSALYLCASSSGTGGFFYGYTFGSGTRLTVV.

The CDR3 sequence: CASSPADRGNQPQHF. The CDR3 bases are TGTGCCAGCAGTCCGGCGGACAGGGGCAATCAGCCCCAGCATTTT. The J gene is TRBJ1-5, the V gene TRBV6-2 or TRBV6-3; 8 bases fit TRBD1. The CDR3 contains 15 residues. Germline V gene lookup returns CDR1 MNHEY and CDR2 SVGEGT. Unmatched junction bases numbered 5, after V lost 5 bases and J lost 2 bases.

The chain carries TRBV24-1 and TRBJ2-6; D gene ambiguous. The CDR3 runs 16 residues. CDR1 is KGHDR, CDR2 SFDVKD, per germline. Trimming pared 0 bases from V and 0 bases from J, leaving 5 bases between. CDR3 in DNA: TGTGCCACCAGTGATTTGCTCCGCTCTGGGGCCAACGTCCTGACTTTC. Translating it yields CATSDLLRSGANVLTF.

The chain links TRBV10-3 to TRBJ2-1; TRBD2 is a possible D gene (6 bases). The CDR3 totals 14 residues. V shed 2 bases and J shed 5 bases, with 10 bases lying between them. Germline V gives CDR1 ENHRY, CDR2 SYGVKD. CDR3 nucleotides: TGTGCCATCAGTGAGCTATTAGCGGACAATGAGCAGTTCTTC. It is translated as CAISELLADNEQFF.

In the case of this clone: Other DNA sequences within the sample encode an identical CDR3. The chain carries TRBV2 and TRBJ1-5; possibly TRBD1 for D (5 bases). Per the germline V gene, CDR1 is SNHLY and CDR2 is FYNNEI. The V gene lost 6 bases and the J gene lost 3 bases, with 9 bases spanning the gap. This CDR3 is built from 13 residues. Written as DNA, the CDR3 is TGTGCCAGCAGGCGGGACTCCAATCAGCCCCAGCATTTT. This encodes CASRRDSNQPQHF.

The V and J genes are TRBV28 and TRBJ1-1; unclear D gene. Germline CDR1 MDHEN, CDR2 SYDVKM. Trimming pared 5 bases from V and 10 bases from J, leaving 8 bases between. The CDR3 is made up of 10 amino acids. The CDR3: CASSPPSAFF. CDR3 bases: TGTGCCAGCAGTCCCCCGTCAGCTTTCTTT.

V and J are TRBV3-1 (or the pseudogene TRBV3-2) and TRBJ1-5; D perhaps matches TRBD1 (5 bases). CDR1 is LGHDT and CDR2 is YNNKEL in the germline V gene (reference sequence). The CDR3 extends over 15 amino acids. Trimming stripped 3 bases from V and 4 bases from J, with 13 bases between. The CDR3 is CASSQGRSGNQPQHF. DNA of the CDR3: TGTGCCAGCAGCCAGGGGCGCAGTGGGAATCAGCCCCAGCATTTT.

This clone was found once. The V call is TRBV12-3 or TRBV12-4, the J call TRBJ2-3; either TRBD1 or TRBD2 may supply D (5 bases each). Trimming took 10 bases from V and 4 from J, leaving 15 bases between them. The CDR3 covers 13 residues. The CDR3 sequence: CATQGGQADTQYF. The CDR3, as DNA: TGTGCCACCCAGGGCGGGCAGGCAGATACGCAGTATTTT.

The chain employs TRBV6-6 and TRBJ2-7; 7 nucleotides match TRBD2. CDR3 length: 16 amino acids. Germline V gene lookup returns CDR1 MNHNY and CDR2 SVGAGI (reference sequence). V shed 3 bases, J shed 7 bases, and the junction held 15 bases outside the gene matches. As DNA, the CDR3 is TGTGCCAGCAGTTATGGGTCAGCGGGGCAGGGCTCGGAGCAGTACTTC. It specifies CASSYGSAGQGSEQYF.

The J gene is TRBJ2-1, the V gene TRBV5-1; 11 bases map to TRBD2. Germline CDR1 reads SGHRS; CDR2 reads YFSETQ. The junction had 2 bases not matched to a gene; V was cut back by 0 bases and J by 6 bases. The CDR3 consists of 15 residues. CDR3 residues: CASSLELAGANEQFF. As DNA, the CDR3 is TGCGCCAGCAGCTTGGAACTAGCGGGAGCCAATGAGCAGTTCTTC.

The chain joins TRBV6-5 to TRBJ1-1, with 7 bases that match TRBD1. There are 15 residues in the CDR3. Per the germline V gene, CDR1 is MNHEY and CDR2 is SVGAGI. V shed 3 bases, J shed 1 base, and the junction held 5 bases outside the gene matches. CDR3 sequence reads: CASSYVGQENTEAFF. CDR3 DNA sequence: TGTGCCAGCAGTTATGTAGGACAGGAGAACACTGAAGCTTTCTTT.

CDR3 DNA: TGTGCCAGCAGCAAAGACAGGGACAATCAGCCCCAGCATTTT. Translated, it gives CASSKDRDNQPQHF. The V call is TRBV7-2, the J call TRBJ1-5, with 7 nucleotides matching TRBD1. With 5 bases clipped from V and 3 bases from J, the junction kept 4 bases outside the gene matches. The CDR3 spans 14 residues. Germline loops: CDR1 SGHTA, CDR2 FQGNSA.

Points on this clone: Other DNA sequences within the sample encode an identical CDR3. The CDR3 here is CAISESDSNQPQHF. CDR3 nucleotide sequence: TGTGCCATCAGTGAGAGTGATAGCAATCAGCCCCAGCATTTT. This chain joins TRBV10-3 and TRBJ1-5; D uncertain. CDR3 length: 14 amino acids. V shed 2 bases and J shed 0 bases, with 5 bases lying between them. Germline CDR1 ENHRY, CDR2 SYGVKD.

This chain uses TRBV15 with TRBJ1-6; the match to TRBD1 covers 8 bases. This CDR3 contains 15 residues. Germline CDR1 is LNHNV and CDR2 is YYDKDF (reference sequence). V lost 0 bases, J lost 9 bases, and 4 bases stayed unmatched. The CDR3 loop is CATSRDQGAGSPLHF. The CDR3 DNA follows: TGTGCCACCAGCAGAGATCAGGGGGCAGGTTCACCCCTCCACTTT.

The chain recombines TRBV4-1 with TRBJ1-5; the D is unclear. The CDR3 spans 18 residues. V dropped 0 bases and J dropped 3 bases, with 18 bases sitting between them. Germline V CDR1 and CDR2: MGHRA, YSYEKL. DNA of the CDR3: TGCGCCAGCAGCCAAGATGTCGCAGACCTCTGGGTCAATCAGCCCCAGCATTTT. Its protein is CASSQDVADLWVNQPQHF.

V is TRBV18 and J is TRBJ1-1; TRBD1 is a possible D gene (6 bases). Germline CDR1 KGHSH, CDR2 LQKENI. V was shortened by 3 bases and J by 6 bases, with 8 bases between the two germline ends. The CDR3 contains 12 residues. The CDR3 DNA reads TGTGCCAGCTCACCGGACAGCCCTGAAGCTTTCTTT. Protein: CASSPDSPEAFF.

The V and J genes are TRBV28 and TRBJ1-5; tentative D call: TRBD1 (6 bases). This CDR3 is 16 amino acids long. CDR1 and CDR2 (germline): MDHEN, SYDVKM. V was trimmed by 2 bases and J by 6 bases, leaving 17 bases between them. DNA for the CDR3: TGTGCCAGCAGTTTAGTAGCGGGGGCGCCGAGTCAGCCCCAGCATTTT. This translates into CASSLVAGAPSQPQHF.

The CDR3 DNA follows: TGTGCCATCAGAAGGGACAGGGCCTATGGCTACACCTTC. Translation gives CAIRRDRAYGYTF. The chain is built from TRBV10-3 and TRBJ1-2, with TRBD1 identical over 9 bases. With 6 bases clipped from V and 4 bases from J, the junction kept 3 bases outside the gene matches. Per the germline V gene, CDR1 is ENHRY and CDR2 is SYGVKD. The CDR3 consists of 13 residues.

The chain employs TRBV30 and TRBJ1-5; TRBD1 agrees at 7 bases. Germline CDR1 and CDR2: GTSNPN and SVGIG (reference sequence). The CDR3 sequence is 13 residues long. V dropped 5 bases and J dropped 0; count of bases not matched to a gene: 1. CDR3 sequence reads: CAWGTASNQPQHF. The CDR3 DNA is TGTGCCTGGGGGACAGCTAGCAATCAGCCCCAGCATTTT.

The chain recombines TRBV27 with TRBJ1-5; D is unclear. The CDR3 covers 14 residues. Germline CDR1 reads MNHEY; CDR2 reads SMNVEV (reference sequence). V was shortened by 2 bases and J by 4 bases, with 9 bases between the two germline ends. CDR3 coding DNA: TGTGCCAGCAGTTTAGGGCGGGGAAATCAGCCCCAGCATTTT. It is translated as CASSLGRGNQPQHF.

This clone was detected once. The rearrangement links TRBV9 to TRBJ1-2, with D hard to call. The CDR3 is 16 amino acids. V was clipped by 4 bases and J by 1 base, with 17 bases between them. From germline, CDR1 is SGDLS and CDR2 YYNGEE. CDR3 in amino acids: CASSPHALGDNYGYTF. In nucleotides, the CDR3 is TGTGCCAGCAGCCCGCACGCACTCGGGGATAACTATGGCTACACCTTC.

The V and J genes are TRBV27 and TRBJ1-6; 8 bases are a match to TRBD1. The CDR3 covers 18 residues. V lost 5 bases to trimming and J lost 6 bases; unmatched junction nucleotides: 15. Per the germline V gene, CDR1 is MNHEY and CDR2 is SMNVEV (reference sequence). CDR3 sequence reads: CASSVIPSTGVGNSPLHF. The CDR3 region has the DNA TGTGCCAGCAGTGTCATCCCCTCGACAGGGGTTGGTAATTCACCCCTCCACTTT.

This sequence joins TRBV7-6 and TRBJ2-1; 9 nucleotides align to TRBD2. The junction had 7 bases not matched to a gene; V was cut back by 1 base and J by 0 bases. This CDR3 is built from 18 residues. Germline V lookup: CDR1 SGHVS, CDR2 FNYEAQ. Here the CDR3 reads CASSLGLAGAGSYNEQFF. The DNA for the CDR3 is TGTGCCAGCAGCTTAGGATTAGCGGGAGCTGGCTCCTACAATGAGCAGTTCTTC. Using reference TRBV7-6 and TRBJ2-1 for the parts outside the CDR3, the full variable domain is GAGVSQSPRYKVTKRGQDVALRCDPISGHVSLYWYRQALGQGPEFLTYFNYEAQQDKSGLPNDRFSAERPEGSISTLTIQRTEQRDSAMYRCASSLGLAGAGSYNEQFFGPGTRLTVL.

The CDR3 region is CASSGWTGTGVGYTF. The CDR3 DNA reads TGTGCCAGCAGTGGATGGACCGGGACAGGGGTTGGCTACACCTTC. This chain links TRBV28 with TRBJ1-2, with TRBD1 identical over 10 bases. The CDR3 loop spans 15 amino acids. The trim removed 5 bases at V and 7 bases at J, leaving 10 bases unmatched. CDR1 is MDHEN and CDR2 is SYDVKM in the germline V gene.